This TCR beta chain was identified in a study of OX40 agonist ivuxolimab in advanced cancers. Measured with immunoSEQ multiplex PCR; TCRdb has only the in-frame clones, and not every one. The sample has 30,000 or so clones; about 82% are singletons. CDR1 is MGHRA and CDR2 is YSYEKL in the germline V gene. CDR3 length: 13 amino acids. With V trimmed by 1 base and J by 5 bases, 0 bases remained unmatched. The clonotype comes from an adult with an advanced solid tumor such as melanoma, head and neck, liver or kidney cancer. The chain carries TRBV4-1 and TRBJ2-7, with 9 bases lining up with TRBD1. Sequences were derived from CD4+ or CD8+ T cells sorted from blood, sampled in a trial of the OX40 agonist ivuxolimab. The CDR3 region has the DNA TGCGCCAGCAGCCAAGGACAGGGGGACGAGCAGTACTTC. Protein: CASSQGQGDEQYF.